Below, 13 T cell receptor beta chains from the same sample are listed, as sequenced in a study of shared clonotypes between healthy human individuals. The repertoire was sequenced with immunoSEQ multiplex PCR; TCRdb's copy has only in-frame clones and lacks some. The repertoire has just under 95,000 clones, 60% to 70% of them found once; the top ten carry approximately 55%. Sequencing input: memory CD8+ T cells sorted from blood. Subset: CD45RO+ cells pooled with CCR7-negative TemRA cells. These receptors originate from a man aged 25 to 45 in good health.

This clone was detected a few times. The chain combines TRBV5-1 with TRBJ2-2, with 8 nucleotides matching TRBD2. With V trimmed by 0 bases and J by 6 bases, 7 bases remained unmatched. This CDR3 has 16 residues. In germline, CDR1 is SGHRS, CDR2 YFSETQ. This CDR3 is CASSLDSSGLAGELFF. For the CDR3, the DNA is TGCGCCAGCAGCTTGGACTCTAGCGGGCTAGCCGGGGAGCTGTTTTTT.

The V call is TRBV6-1, the J call TRBJ1-2, with D hard to call. The CDR3 has 14 amino acids. Trimming stripped 1 base from V and 1 base from J, with 7 bases between. CDR1 is MNHNS and CDR2 is SASEGT in the germline V gene. The CDR3 spells CASSEGGYNYGYTF. CDR3 bases: TGTGCCAGCAGTGAAGGGGGATATAACTATGGCTACACCTTC.

The rearrangement links TRBV4-2 to TRBJ2-1; D gene unclear. Germline V gene lookup returns CDR1 LGHNA and CDR2 YNFKEQ. The CDR3 runs to 14 residues. Between the trimmed V and J ends, which lost 4 bases and 3 bases, there was a span of 10 bases. The CDR3 region has the DNA TGTGCCAGCAGCCCTATGGCAGGCTACAATGAGCAGTTCTTC. It translates to CASSPMAGYNEQFF.

The chain is built from TRBV2 and TRBJ1-1, with D possibly matching TRBD1 (6 bases). This CDR3 comprises 15 residues. The V gene's germline CDR1 is SNHLY and CDR2 FYNNEI. Trimming left V 3 bases short and J 8 bases short, with 19 bases between. The CDR3 sequence: CASSEVEGGRAEAFF. The CDR3 DNA follows: TGTGCCAGCAGTGAGGTCGAAGGGGGAAGGGCGGAAGCTTTCTTT.

This clone was seen a single time. The same CDR3 can be traced to other DNA sequences in this sample. The V gene is TRBV19, the J gene TRBJ2-1, with D perhaps TRBD2 (5 bases). Germline CDR1 is LNHDA and CDR2 is SQIVND (reference sequence). The CDR3 extends over 13 amino acids. V dropped 4 bases and J dropped 4 bases, with 8 bases sitting between them. DNA of the CDR3: TGTGCCAGTAGTAGAGGGAGTTACAATGAGCAGTTCTTC. Translation: CASSRGSYNEQFF.

V and J are TRBV19 and TRBJ2-2; D remains unclear. Germline assignment: CDR1 LNHDA and CDR2 SQIVND (reference sequence). The CDR3 is 15 amino acids. The V end lost 9 bases, the J end lost 7 bases, and 21 bases lay between the germline ends. Here the CDR3 reads CARLPKRGMGGELFF. CDR3 DNA: TGTGCCAGACTTCCAAAGCGTGGGATGGGCGGGGAGCTGTTTTTT.

V is TRBV7-9 and J is TRBJ2-1, with TRBD1 as a possible D gene (6 bases). The CDR3 has 15 amino acids. V was pared by 0 bases and J by 7 bases, with 13 bases between. Germline V lookup: CDR1 SEHNR, CDR2 FQNEAQ (reference sequence). The CDR3 region is CASSLAGGAENEQFF. The CDR3 nucleotides are TGTGCCAGCAGCTTAGCAGGGGGAGCGGAGAATGAGCAGTTCTTC.

This clone was seen a few times. V is TRBV27 and J is TRBJ2-1, with 7 bases matching TRBD2. This CDR3 contains 14 residues. With V trimmed by 6 bases and J by 5 bases, 7 bases remained unmatched. CDR1 is MNHEY, CDR2 SMNVEV, per germline (reference sequence). In DNA, the CDR3 is TGTGCCAGCAGCCGGGACTACCCCCACAATGAGCAGTTCTTC. It is translated as CASSRDYPHNEQFF.

This sequence joins TRBV21-1 and TRBJ1-1; TRBD1, the table's D call, lacks a check against the DNA. TRBV21-1 is a listed pseudogene. This CDR3 has 19 amino acids. In DNA form, the CDR3 reads TGTGCCAGCAGCCCAGACATGGGACATTCTCCTTCGGTGGGCACTGAAGCTTTCTTT. Translating gives CASSPDMGHSPSVGTEAFF.

V gene TRBV6-5 combines with J gene TRBJ1-5; no clear D gene. The CDR3 runs 13 residues. V was cut by 6 bases and J by 7 bases, with 13 bases left in between. Germline assignment: CDR1 MNHEY and CDR2 SVGAGI. The CDR3 here is CASSSFYRQPQHF. For the CDR3, the DNA is TGTGCCAGCAGCTCCTTTTACAGACAGCCCCAGCATTTT.

This clone has just a few counts. This chain links TRBV11-2 with TRBJ2-7; perhaps TRBD1 as D (6 bases). Looked up from germline, CDR1 is SGHAT and CDR2 is FQNNGV. Trimming removed 5 bases from V and 3 bases from J, with 17 bases in between. The CDR3 covers 15 residues. As DNA, the CDR3 is TGTGCCAGCAGCACCCCGAGTGGGGGCAACTACGAGCAGTACTTC. It codes for CASSTPSGGNYEQYF.

The J gene is TRBJ2-1, the V gene TRBV11-2; TRBD2 matches 13 bases. The CDR3 has 15 amino acids. Germline CDR1 and CDR2: SGHAT and FQNNGV. Trimming took 5 bases from V and 2 from J; bases not matched to a gene: 0. The CDR3 here is CASSGLAGAYNEQFF. CDR3 sequence (DNA): TGTGCCAGCAGCGGACTAGCGGGGGCCTACAATGAGCAGTTCTTC.

The chain is built from TRBV10-3 and TRBJ2-6; no clear D gene. Germline V gene data show CDR1 as ENHRY and CDR2 as SYGVKD. V lost 7 bases and J lost 0, with 7 bases in between. There are 14 residues in the CDR3. CDR3 DNA: TGTGCCATCAACCGCGACTCTGGGGCCAACGTCCTGACTTTC. It codes for CAINRDSGANVLTF.